Here is one TCR beta chain with its context. One junction end does not reproduce the germline sequence, and a read error may be involved. This sample is drawn from a study of blood T cell repertoires in COVID-19. Study-wide context: Both acute and convalescent COVID-19 samples were obtained from the United States, Italy and Spain.

This CDR3 contains 16 residues. Germline-derived CDR1 and CDR2 are MGHRA and YSYEKL. In the study's own analysis: Amplification with reference gene primers provided the estimates of nucleated cell counts. Assay used: immunoSEQ multiplex PCR; TCRdb lists only in-frame clones, some missing. From that table come the V and J calls and clone size; the DNA was used to work out D and trimming. Of about 150,000 clones listed, around 87% were seen once; the top ten hold 5.5% to 7.5%. The specimen sequenced was peripheral blood. The receptor was derived from a man aged 80 or over with acute or convalescent COVID-19. The gene calls are TRBV4-1 and TRBJ1-4; D may be TRBD1 (6 bases). CDR3 coding DNA: TGCGCCAGCAGTCAAGCCACAGGGTTCACTAATGAAAAACTGTTTTTT. This gives the protein CASSQATGFTNEKLFF.